This T cell receptor beta chain appears in the sequencing data of a study of identical twins. J was trimmed by 2 bases and V by 5 bases; bases with no gene match: 3. There are 16 residues in the CDR3. This clonotype was counted between two and nine times. TCRdb reprocessed the 5' RACE reads with MiXCR, giving one entry per CDR3 protein. The repertoire has 1.5 million to 2 million distinct CDR3 sequences, less than 35% of them found once; the top ten carry more than 0.25%. The source of this sequence is a newborn girl in good health. What was sequenced was cord blood. V usage is TRBV12-3 or TRBV12-4 and J usage is TRBJ2-4; the match to TRBD2 covers 13 bases. CDR3 region: CASSGGLAGTKNIQYF. In DNA, the CDR3 is TGTGCCAGCAGTGGGGGACTAGCGGGAACCAAAAACATTCAGTACTTC.